Below, 13 T cell receptor beta chains from the same sample are listed, as sequenced in a study of blood T cell repertoires in COVID-19. Profiling relied on immunoSEQ multiplex PCR, and the TCRdb table lists in-frame clones only, not all of them. The sample lists 230,000 or so clones; 90% were seen once. The sample comprised peripheral blood. The receptors were sampled from a woman aged 55-70 years with COVID-19, enrolled during active disease.

The chain couples TRBV18 to TRBJ1-3, with 8 bases aligning to TRBD1. The trim removed 3 bases at V and 0 bases at J, leaving 1 base unmatched. This CDR3 is built from 15 residues. Looked up from germline, CDR1 is KGHSH and CDR2 is LQKENI. CDR3 bases: TGTGCCAGCTCACCCACAGGGGGCTCTGGAAACACCATATATTTT. It specifies CASSPTGGSGNTIYF. Using reference TRBV18 and TRBJ1-3 for the parts outside the CDR3, the full variable domain is NAGVMQNPRHLVRRRGQEARLRCSPMKGHSHVYWYRQLPEEGLKFMVYLQKENIIDESGMPKERFSAEFPKEGPSILRIQQVVRGDSAAYFCASSPTGGSGNTIYFGEGSWLTVV.

The V gene is TRBV5-1, the J gene TRBJ1-4; no definite D call. The CDR3 consists of 16 residues. Trimming took off 1 base at V and 2 bases at J, with 12 bases between the two ends. Germline CDR1 and CDR2: SGHRS and YFSETQ. The CDR3 loop is CASSLNQVATNEKLFF. The DNA for the CDR3 is TGCGCCAGCAGCTTGAACCAGGTGGCCACTAATGAAAAACTGTTTTTT.

The rearrangement uses TRBV5-6 and TRBJ2-7; D might be TRBD1 (6 bases). Germline CDR1 SGHDT, CDR2 YYEEEE. V gave up 6 bases and J gave up 6 bases, with 25 bases separating them. CDR3 length equals 16 residues. This CDR3 is CASIITGTQDLREQYF. In nucleotides, the CDR3 is TGTGCCAGCATCATTACCGGGACACAAGACCTCCGCGAGCAGTACTTC.

In its sample, this clone was seen once. V gene TRBV19 combines with J gene TRBJ2-2; no definite D call. The V end was cut by 4 bases, the J end by 7 bases, with 7 bases between. There are 12 residues in the CDR3. Germline V gives CDR1 LNHDA, CDR2 SQIVND (reference sequence). DNA for the CDR3: TGTGCCAGTAGTACAGTGATCGGGGAGCTGTTTTTT. Amino acids: CASSTVIGELFF.

The rearrangement joins TRBV6-6 to TRBJ1-1; 9 bases are a match to TRBD1. There are 14 residues in the CDR3. CDR1 MNHNY and CDR2 SVGAGI come from the germline V gene (reference sequence). V trimming: 2 bases; J trimming: 5 bases; junction bases outside the gene matches: 3. The CDR3 DNA sequence: TGTGCCAGCAGTTACGGGACAGGGTGGACTGAAGCTTTCTTT. Amino acids: CASSYGTGWTEAFF.

The rearrangement uses TRBV24-1 and TRBJ2-5; no clear D gene. Germline loops: CDR1 KGHDR, CDR2 SFDVKD. The germline V and J ends were trimmed by 12 bases and 5 bases, with 15 bases remaining between them. This CDR3 has 12 residues. The CDR3 sequence: CAVPGRGETQYF. The CDR3 DNA follows: TGTGCCGTGCCAGGCCGTGGGGAGACCCAGTACTTC.

The chain employs TRBV6-5 and TRBJ1-2; D is perhaps TRBD1 (5 bases). This CDR3 has 16 amino acids. The germline V gene encodes CDR1 MNHEY and CDR2 SVGAGI. The germline V and J ends were trimmed by 0 bases and 2 bases, with 13 bases remaining between them. Here the CDR3 DNA reads TGTGCCAGCAGTTACTCGAGATCCAGGGCAAACTATGGCTACACCTTC. Translation: CASSYSRSRANYGYTF.

This sequence joins TRBV6-6 and TRBJ2-7; TRBD2 agrees at 11 bases. The CDR3 extends over 15 amino acids. The germline V gene encodes CDR1 MNHNY and CDR2 SVGAGI (reference sequence). Germline trimming cut 7 bases from V and 3 bases from J; bases unmatched to any gene: 8. In DNA form, the CDR3 reads TGTGCCAGCATCACGACTAGCGGGGACTACTACGAGCAGTACTTC. It specifies CASITTSGDYYEQYF.

The chain recombines TRBV5-4 with TRBJ2-1; D possibly corresponds to TRBD2 (6 bases). The V end lost 7 bases, the J end lost 10 bases, and 27 bases lay between the germline ends. Germline V gene sequence: CDR1 SGHNT, CDR2 YYREEE (reference sequence). CDR3 length: 16 amino acids. The CDR3 protein is CASLYGPGGAQVEQFF. CDR3 in DNA: TGTGCCAGCCTATACGGGCCTGGCGGGGCGCAGGTCGAGCAGTTCTTC.

This CDR3 is CASSFRQMNTEAFF. In DNA form, the CDR3 reads TGTGCCAGCAGCTTCAGACAGATGAACACTGAAGCTTTCTTT. V and J are TRBV27 and TRBJ1-1, with a tentative D call TRBD1 (5 bases). The V end lost 6 bases, the J end lost 0 bases, and 11 bases lay between the germline ends. The CDR3 is 14 amino acids. Germline-derived CDR1 and CDR2 are MNHEY and SMNVEV (reference sequence).

This chain's CDR3 is CASSYSRGNQPQHF. The CDR3, as DNA: TGTGCCAGCAGTTACTCTCGAGGGAATCAGCCCCAGCATTTT. This chain links TRBV6-6 with TRBJ1-5; D remains unclear. Germline V gene data show CDR1 as MNHNY and CDR2 as SVGAGI (reference sequence). The V end was cut by 0 bases, the J end by 4 bases, with 7 bases between. The CDR3 spans 14 residues.

The chain has TRBV30 and TRBJ1-3; unclear D gene. The CDR3 has 16 amino acids. Germline V gene data show CDR1 as GTSNPN and CDR2 as SVGIG (reference sequence). The germline V and J ends were trimmed by 4 bases and 1 base, with 17 bases remaining between them. The CDR3 loop is CAWTSLRGGSGNTIYF. The CDR3 nucleotides are TGTGCCTGGACCTCTCTCCGCGGCGGATCTGGAAACACCATATATTTT. The full variable domain, rest sourced from reference TRBV30 and TRBJ1-3, is SQTIHQWPATLVQPVGSPLSLECTVEGTSNPNLYWYRQAAGRGLQLLFYSVGIGQISSEVPQNLSASRPQDRQFILSSKKLLLSDSGFYLCAWTSLRGGSGNTIYFGEGSWLTVV.

The rearrangement links TRBV4-2 to TRBJ2-5; 14 bases fit TRBD2. The CDR3 sequence is 19 residues long. Germline trimming cut 0 bases from V and 0 bases from J; bases unmatched to any gene: 6. The germline V gene encodes CDR1 LGHNA and CDR2 YNFKEQ. CDR3 DNA sequence: TGTGCCAGCAGCCAAGACCTAAGACTAGCGGGGGGGTACCAAGAGACCCAGTACTTC. Protein product: CASSQDLRLAGGYQETQYF.